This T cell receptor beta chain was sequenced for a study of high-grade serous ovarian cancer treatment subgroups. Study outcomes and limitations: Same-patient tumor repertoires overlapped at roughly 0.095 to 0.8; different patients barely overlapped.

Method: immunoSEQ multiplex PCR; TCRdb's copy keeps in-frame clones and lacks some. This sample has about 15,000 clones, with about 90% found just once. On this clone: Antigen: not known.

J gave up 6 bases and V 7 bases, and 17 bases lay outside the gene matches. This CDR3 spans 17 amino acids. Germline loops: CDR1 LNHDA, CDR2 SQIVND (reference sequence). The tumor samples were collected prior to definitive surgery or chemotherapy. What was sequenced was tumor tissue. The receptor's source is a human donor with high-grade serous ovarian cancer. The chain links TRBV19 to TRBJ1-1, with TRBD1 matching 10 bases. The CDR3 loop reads CASTNRAAGQGNAEAFF. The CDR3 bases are TGTGCCAGTACCAATCGGGCGGCGGGACAGGGGAATGCTGAAGCTTTCTTT.